Detailed here is one T cell receptor beta chain. Its antigen is not yet known. Base qualities are not recorded, but no much larger clone differs from it by a single base. Sequencing instrument: Illumina HiSeq 2500. Quantitative 5'-RACE with molecular barcodes was used to prepare TCR beta libraries. Turning to the authors' computational methods: A new computational method, built on a probabilistic model of VDJ rearrangement, was used to identify disease-linked TCR variants. TCRdb handled the public reads itself, with Q25 trimming in fastp and clone calling in MiXCR, and kept productive beta chains. Each record represents a unique CDR3 protein, reported with the most common genes and DNA among its rows. The V and J calls shown here were made by TCRdb, not taken from the authors' results. The sample profile shows under 250,000 distinct CDR3 sequences; 32% of them were found once. The ten biggest clones cover around 4.4% of the sample.

The data belong to a study of CD8 T cells in ankylosing spondylitis (dated by TCRdb to 2017 to 2019). For the wider study: The study profiled T cell receptor beta repertoires in healthy donors and ankylosing spondylitis patients to find disease-linked TCR variants. The full study cohort was made up of about 24 ankylosing spondylitis patients and over 90 healthy donors. Peripheral blood was sampled, and synovial fluid was additionally collected from ankylosing spondylitis patients. The full study reports these points: A TCR beta motif made up of several highly homologous amino acid variants appeared to be characteristic of blood from ankylosing spondylitis patients. The disease-linked clones were reported to be significantly enriched in matched synovial fluid samples from ankylosing spondylitis patients. Some TCR beta motif variants had previously been reported in synovial fluid and blood of reactive arthritis patients, which suggested common disease-initiation mechanisms. The disease-linked clones had a CD8+ phenotype and were found at relatively low frequencies in peripheral blood.

The V and J ends are trimmed by 2 bases and 0 bases, leaving 3 bases between them. Looking up the germline V gene (reference sequence) yields CDR1 LNHNV and CDR2 YYDKDF. The CDR3 sequence holds 13 residues, the cysteine and phenylalanine included. Solely the CDR3 DNA is kept, with 39 bases framed from the first base. This TCR derives from a male donor with ankylosing spondylitis or in good health (not recorded which). This sequence uses TRBV15 and TRBJ2-3, with the D gene call left open. Material: blood, either unsorted or a sorted T cell fraction (not recorded which). The DNA sequence is given as TGTGCCACCAGCAGACAAAGCACAGATACGCAGTATTTT. Translated, it gives CATSRQSTDTQYF.